The source of this T cell receptor beta chain is a study of T cells in Graves' hyperthyroidism and ophthalmopathy. General study findings and limits: Blood also carried most thyroid clonotypes expanded above 0.001.

Researchers amplified the TCR beta CDR3 regions from RNA transcripts. HTBI primers were employed in a first-round RT-PCR of the TCR CDR3. TCRdb re-called the multiplex PCR reads with MiXCR, one entry per CDR3 protein. The sample has 550,000 to 600,000 distinct CDR3 sequences, 12% to 15% seen once; the top ten hold about 6.6%. The sample holds many counts of this clonotype. Its antigen is unknown. CDR3 length: 16 residues. With V trimmed by 9 bases and J by 4 bases, 13 bases remained unmatched. Germline lookup yields CDR1 SNHLY and CDR2 FYNNEI. Patients were excluded because of uncontrolled infection, other autoimmune disease, pregnancy or lactation. Cells are PBMCs isolated from more than 8.5 ml of fresh blood.

The sequencing input was blood. V and J are TRBV2 and TRBJ2-5; 11 bases are a match to TRBD2. The sequence came from a woman aged 18 to 35 with Graves' ophthalmopathy. Written as DNA, the CDR3 is TGTGCCAGTAGCTCTACTAGCGGGAGATACGCAGAGACCCAGTACTTC. This translates into CASSSTSGRYAETQYF.